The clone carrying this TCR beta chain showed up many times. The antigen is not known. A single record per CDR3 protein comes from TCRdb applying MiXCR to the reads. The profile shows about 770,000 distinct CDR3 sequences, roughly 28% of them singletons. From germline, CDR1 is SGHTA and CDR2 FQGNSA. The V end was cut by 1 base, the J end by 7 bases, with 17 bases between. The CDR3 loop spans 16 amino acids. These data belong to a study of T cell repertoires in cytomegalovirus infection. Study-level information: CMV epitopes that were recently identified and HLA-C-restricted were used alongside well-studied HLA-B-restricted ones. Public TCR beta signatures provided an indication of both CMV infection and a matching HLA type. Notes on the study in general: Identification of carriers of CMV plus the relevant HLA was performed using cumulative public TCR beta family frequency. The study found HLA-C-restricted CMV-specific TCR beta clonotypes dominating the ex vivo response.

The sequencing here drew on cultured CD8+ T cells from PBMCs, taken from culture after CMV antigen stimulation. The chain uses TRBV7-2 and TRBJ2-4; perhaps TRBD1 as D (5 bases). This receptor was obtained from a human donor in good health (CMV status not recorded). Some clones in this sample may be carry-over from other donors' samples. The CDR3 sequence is CASSLGGGARANIQYF. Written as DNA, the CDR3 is TGTGCCAGCAGCTTAGGGGGTGGGGCCCGGGCGAACATTCAGTACTTC. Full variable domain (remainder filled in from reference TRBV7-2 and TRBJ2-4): GAGVSQSPSNKVTEKGKDVELRCDPISGHTALYWYRQSLGQGLEFLIYFQGNSAPDKSGLPSDRFSAERTGGSVSTLTIQRTQQEDSAVYLCASSLGGGARANIQYFGAGTRLSVL.